This T cell receptor (beta chain) was retrieved from a study of blood T cell repertoires in COVID-19. TCRdb keeps only in-frame clones here, not all; method: immunoSEQ multiplex PCR. The sample consists of around 170,000 clones, 89% of them appearing once. Source material: peripheral blood. This TCR came from a man in his sixties with acute or convalescent COVID-19.

The CDR3 nucleotides read TGTGCCAGCAGGGAGGTGGAGGGCAGAACTGAAGCTTTCTTT. Its protein product is CASREVEGRTEAFF. The rearrangement joins TRBV2 to TRBJ1-1; D remains ambiguous. Trimming pared 6 bases from V and 5 bases from J, leaving 16 bases between. The CDR3 sequence is 14 residues long. CDR1 is SNHLY and CDR2 is FYNNEI in the germline V gene.